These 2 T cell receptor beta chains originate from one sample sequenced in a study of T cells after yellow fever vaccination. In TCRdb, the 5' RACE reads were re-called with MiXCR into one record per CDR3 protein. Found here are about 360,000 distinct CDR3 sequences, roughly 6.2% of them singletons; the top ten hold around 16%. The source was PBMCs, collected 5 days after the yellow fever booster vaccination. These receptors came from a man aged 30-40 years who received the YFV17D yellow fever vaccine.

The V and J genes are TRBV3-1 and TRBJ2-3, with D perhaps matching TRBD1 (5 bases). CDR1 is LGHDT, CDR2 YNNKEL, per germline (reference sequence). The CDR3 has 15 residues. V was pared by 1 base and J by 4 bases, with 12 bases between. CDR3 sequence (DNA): TGTGCCAGCAGCCAAGTTCTAGTCAGGGCAGATACGCAGTATTTT. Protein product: CASSQVLVRADTQYF.

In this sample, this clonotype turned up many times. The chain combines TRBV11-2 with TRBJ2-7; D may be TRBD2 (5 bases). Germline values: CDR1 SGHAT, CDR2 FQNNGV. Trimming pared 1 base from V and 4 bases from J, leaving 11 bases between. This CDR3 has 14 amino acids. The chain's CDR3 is CASSLGVGVYEQYF. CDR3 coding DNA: TGTGCCAGCAGCTTAGGAGTGGGAGTGTACGAGCAGTACTTC. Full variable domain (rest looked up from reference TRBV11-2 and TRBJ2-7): EAGVAQSPRYKIIEKRQSVAFWCNPISGHATLYWYQQILGQGPKLLIQFQNNGVVDDSQLPKDRFSAERLKGVDSTLKIQPAKLEDSAVYLCASSLGVGVYEQYFGPGTRLTVT.